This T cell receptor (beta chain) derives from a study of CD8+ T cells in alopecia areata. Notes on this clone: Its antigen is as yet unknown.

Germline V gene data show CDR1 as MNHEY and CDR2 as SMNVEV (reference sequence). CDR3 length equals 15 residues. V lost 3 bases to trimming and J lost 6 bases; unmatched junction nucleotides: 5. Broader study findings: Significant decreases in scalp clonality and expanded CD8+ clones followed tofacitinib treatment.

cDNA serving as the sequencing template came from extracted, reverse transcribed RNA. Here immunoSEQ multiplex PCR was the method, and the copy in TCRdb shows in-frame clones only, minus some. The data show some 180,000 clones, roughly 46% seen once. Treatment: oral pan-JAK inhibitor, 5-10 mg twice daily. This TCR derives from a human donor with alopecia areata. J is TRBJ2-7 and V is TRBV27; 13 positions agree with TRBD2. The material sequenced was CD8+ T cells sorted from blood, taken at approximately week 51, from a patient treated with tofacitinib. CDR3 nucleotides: TGTGCCAGCAGTTTCTGGACTAGCGGGGGAATCGAGCAGTACTTC. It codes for CASSFWTSGGIEQYF.